The present T cell receptor beta chain was sequenced within a study of blood T cell repertoires in COVID-19. The overall study: COVID-19 samples, acute and convalescent, were from the United States, Italy and Spain.

Libraries were prepared by immunoSEQ multiplex PCR; TCRdb keeps only in-frame clonotypes and omits some of them. The table has 110,000 or so clones, about 85% seen once. V dropped 6 bases and J dropped 2 bases, with 14 bases sitting between them. Germline V gene sequence: CDR1 SNHLY, CDR2 FYNNEI. The CDR3 totals 15 residues. The receptor was isolated from a human donor in a cohort sampled during active COVID-19. This chain connects TRBV2 to TRBJ1-5; D is perhaps TRBD1 (5 bases). The sequencing sample was made of peripheral blood. Here the CDR3 reads CASRPGMFGNQPQHF. The DNA for the CDR3 is TGTGCCAGCAGACCAGGGATGTTTGGCAATCAGCCCCAGCATTTT.